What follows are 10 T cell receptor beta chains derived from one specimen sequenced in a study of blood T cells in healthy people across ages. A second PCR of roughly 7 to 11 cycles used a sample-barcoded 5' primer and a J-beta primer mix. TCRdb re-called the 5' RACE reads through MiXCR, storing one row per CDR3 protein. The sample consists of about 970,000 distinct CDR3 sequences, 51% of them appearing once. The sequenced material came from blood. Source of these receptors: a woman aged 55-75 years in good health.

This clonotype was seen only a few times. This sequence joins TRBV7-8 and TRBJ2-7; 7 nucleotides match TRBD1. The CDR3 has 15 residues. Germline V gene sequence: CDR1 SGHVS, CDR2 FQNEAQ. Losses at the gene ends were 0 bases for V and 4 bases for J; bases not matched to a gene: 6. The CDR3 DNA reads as TGTGCCAGCAGCTTAGCGACAGGGTTATATTACGAGCAGTACTTC. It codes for CASSLATGLYYEQYF.

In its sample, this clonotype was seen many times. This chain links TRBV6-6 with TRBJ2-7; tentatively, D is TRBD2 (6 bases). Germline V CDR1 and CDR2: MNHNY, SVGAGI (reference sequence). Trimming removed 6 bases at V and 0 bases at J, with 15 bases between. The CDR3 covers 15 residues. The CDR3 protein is CASSPGHGSSYEQYF. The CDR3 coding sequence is TGTGCCAGCAGCCCCGGACACGGGAGCTCCTACGAGCAGTACTTC.

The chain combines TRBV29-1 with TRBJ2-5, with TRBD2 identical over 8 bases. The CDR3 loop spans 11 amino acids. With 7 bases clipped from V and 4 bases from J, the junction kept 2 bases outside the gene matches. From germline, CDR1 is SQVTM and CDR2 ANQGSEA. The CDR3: CSALAGETQYF. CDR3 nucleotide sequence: TGCAGCGCCCTAGCGGGAGAGACCCAGTACTTC.

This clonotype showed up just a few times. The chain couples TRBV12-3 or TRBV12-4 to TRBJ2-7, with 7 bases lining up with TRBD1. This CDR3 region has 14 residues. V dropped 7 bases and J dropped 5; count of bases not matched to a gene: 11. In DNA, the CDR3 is TGTGCCAGCAAGGGACGACAGGGTAGCAACGAGCAGTACTTC. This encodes CASKGRQGSNEQYF.

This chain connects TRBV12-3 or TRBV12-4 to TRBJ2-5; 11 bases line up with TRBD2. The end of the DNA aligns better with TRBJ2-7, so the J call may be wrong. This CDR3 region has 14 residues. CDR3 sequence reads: CASRISGRGYEQYF. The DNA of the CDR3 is TGTGCCAGCAGGATTAGCGGGAGGGGTTACGAGCAGTACTTC.

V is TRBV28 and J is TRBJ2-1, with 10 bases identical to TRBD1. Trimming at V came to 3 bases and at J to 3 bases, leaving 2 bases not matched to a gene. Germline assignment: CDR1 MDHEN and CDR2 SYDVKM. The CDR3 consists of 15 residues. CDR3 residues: CASSLGQGHYNEQFF. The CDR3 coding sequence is TGTGCCAGCAGTTTGGGACAGGGGCACTACAATGAGCAGTTCTTC.

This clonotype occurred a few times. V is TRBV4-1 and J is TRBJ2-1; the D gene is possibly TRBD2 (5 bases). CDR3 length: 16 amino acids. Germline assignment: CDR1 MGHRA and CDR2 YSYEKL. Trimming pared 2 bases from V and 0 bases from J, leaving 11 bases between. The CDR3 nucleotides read TGCGCCAGCAGCCAAACTTGGGAGATCTCCTACAATGAGCAGTTCTTC. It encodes CASSQTWEISYNEQFF.

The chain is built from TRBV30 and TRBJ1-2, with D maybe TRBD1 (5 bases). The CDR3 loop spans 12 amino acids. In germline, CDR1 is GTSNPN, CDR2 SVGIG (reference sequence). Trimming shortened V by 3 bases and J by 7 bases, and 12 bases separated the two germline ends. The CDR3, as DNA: TGTGCCTGGAGACCCAGGGAGTCTGGCTACACCTTC. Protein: CAWRPRESGYTF.

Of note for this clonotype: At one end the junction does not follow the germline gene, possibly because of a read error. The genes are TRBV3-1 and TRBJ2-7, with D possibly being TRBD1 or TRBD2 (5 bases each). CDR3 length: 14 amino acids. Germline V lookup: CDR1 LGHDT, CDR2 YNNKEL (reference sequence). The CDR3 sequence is CTSSQGRESYEQYF. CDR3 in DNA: TGTACCAGCAGCCAAGGCAGGGAGTCCTACGAGCAGTACTTC.

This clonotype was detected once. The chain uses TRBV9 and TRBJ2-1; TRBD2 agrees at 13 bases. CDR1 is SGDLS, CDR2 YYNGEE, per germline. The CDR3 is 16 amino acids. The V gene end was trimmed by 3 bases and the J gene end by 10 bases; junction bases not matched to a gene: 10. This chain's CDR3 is CASSAGLAGVTYEQFF. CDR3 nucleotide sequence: TGTGCCAGCAGCGCCGGACTAGCGGGAGTCACCTACGAGCAGTTCTTC.